Listed below are T cell receptor beta chains from one sample, sequenced in a study of vaccination and CD4 T cells after COVID-19. Their cognate antigens are unknown. TCRdb analysed the PCR reads with MiXCR anew, one entry per CDR3 protein. The sample has 20,000 to 25,000 distinct CDR3 sequences, around two fifths seen once. The source was CD4+ T cells from blood, cultured in vitro, collected about 7 months after SARS-CoV-2 vaccination. These receptors all stem from a human donor who had recovered from COVID-19. Each CDR3 is given with its conserved first and last residue. Each record gives: V gene, CDR3 protein.

V gene: TRBV11-1
CDR3 protein: CASSLEGPDTQYF

V gene: TRBV6-4
CDR3 protein: CASSDSVGGGYNEQFF

V gene: TRBV19
CDR3 protein: CASSPDRGRQPQHF

V gene: TRBV6-2/TRBV6-3
CDR3 protein: CASSYGLAASYEQYF

V gene: TRBV6-5
CDR3 protein: CASSYYRASGRAEYF

V gene: TRBV2
CDR3 protein: CASSERDLTSYEQYF

V gene: TRBV7-9
CDR3 protein: CASSLSRAKNIQYF

V gene: TRBV2
CDR3 protein: CASRDYGRQETQYF

V gene: TRBV6-2/TRBV6-3
CDR3 protein: CASSYSKAGSSYEQYF

V gene: TRBV7-2
CDR3 protein: CASSRGPRTASSYNEQFF

V gene: TRBV7-9
CDR3 protein: CASSLTDEQFF

V gene: TRBV6-4
CDR3 protein: CAPKGRPGTNQPQHF

V gene: TRBV20-1
CDR3 protein: CSARDLGAGNTIYF

V gene: TRBV18
CDR3 protein: CASSWTNQYQPQHF

V gene: TRBV25-1
CDR3 protein: CASSLSDTQYF

V gene: TRBV19
CDR3 protein: CASSIGRTGNSPLHF

V gene: TRBV19
CDR3 protein: CASSMSPGLAGGEQFF

V gene: TRBV24-1
CDR3 protein: CATSGQTDTQYF

V gene: TRBV29-1
CDR3 protein: CSVDGGSSGANVLTF

V gene: TRBV19
CDR3 protein: CASSPLAGEGTDTQYF

V gene: TRBV20-1
CDR3 protein: CSASWRGGPSYEQYF

V gene: TRBV10-3
CDR3 protein: CAISESYREAGGYTF

V gene: TRBV20-1
CDR3 protein: CSAGDRANTEAFF

V gene: TRBV6-5
CDR3 protein: CASSYRAGGPIEQFF

V gene: TRBV28
CDR3 protein: CASSSSSAITDTQYF

V gene: TRBV6-1
CDR3 protein: CASRTGVVTEAFF

V gene: TRBV20-1
CDR3 protein: CSARRGEGEVSEQYF

V gene: TRBV27
CDR3 protein: CASSLLFSGANVLTF

V gene: TRBV4-1
CDR3 protein: CASSQVGHGSAFF

V gene: TRBV10-3
CDR3 protein: CASSPPGLAGETQYF

V gene: TRBV27
CDR3 protein: CASSPTGVTDTQYF

V gene: TRBV7-9
CDR3 protein: CASSLGSLGEQYF

V gene: TRBV20-1
CDR3 protein: CSARDFRRSSYNEQFF

V gene: TRBV19
CDR3 protein: CASSIEGYGYTF

V gene: TRBV10-3
CDR3 protein: CTISVRADSPSYGYTF

V gene: TRBV11-2
CDR3 protein: CASSFTTDTQYF

V gene: TRBV28
CDR3 protein: CASSPLEGGNTF